Listed below are T cell receptor beta chains from one sample, sequenced in a study of blood T cell repertoires in COVID-19. Clones were sequenced by immunoSEQ multiplex PCR, and TCRdb holds only the in-frame ones, with some missing. The sample yields 160,000 or so clones, 75% to 90% seen once. Sequenced: PBMCs or T cells enriched from blood (not recorded which). The source is a woman aged 55-70 years who had recovered from COVID-19. Both conserved end residues are part of each CDR3. Fields, in order: CDR3 DNA, CDR3 protein, D gene, J gene, clone size, V gene. A D gene is named only where the DNA matches it firmly. The size entry is marked missing in some rows and otherwise reads once, few, many or a size class.

TGTGCCAGCAGCTTCGGACAAGTTAGCAATCAGCCCCAGCATTTT	CASSFGQVSNQPQHF	NA	TRBJ1-5	NA	TRBV5-8
TGTGCCAGCTCCCGAGGACAGGGGGCCTCCTACGAGCAGTACTTC	CASSRGQGASYEQYF	TRBD1	TRBJ2-7	NA	TRBV18
TGTGCCAGCAGCCAACACAGGAACACTGAAGCTTTCTTT	CASSQHRNTEAFF	NA	TRBJ1-1	NA	TRBV14
TGTGCCAGCAGCTTCTCGGCAGGCCGACCTATGAACACTGAAGCTTTCTTT	CASSFSAGRPMNTEAFF	NA	TRBJ1-1	NA	TRBV7-9
TGCAGTGCTAGTAGTAGCGGGGGCCGAAGCTCCTACAATGAGCAGTTCTTC	CSASSSGGRSSYNEQFF	TRBD2	TRBJ2-1	NA	TRBV20-1
TGCGCCAGCAGCCAAGTTTCGGGGGAGCTGTTTTTT	CASSQVSGELFF	NA	TRBJ2-2	NA	TRBV4-1
TGTGCCAGCAGCCAAGTGGAGGACAGGGGAAACGGGGAGCTGTTTTTT	CASSQVEDRGNGELFF	TRBD1	TRBJ2-2	NA	TRBV4-2
TGTGCCAGCAGTGAAGCTCTCCGGGATACGCAGTATTTT	CASSEALRDTQYF	NA	TRBJ2-3	NA	TRBV2
TGTGCCAGCAGTGACTACGGGACAGGGGACAATGAGCAGTTCTTC	CASSDYGTGDNEQFF	TRBD1	TRBJ2-1	NA	TRBV6-4
TGTGCCAGCAGCACCAGGGGACAGCCTGCAACTAATGAAAAACTGTTTTTT	CASSTRGQPATNEKLFF	NA	TRBJ1-4	NA	TRBV21-1
TGTGCCAGCAGCTTGGGTCCTAGCGGGGGCCCCTACAATGAGCAGTTCTTC	CASSLGPSGGPYNEQFF	TRBD2	TRBJ2-1	NA	TRBV5-6
TGTGCCACCAGTGTTGGGACAGGGGGCCAAGAGACCCAGTACTTC	CATSVGTGGQETQYF	TRBD1	TRBJ2-5	NA	TRBV24-1
TGTGCCAGCAGCTTGGGACTAGCGGGGGGTTTAGAGACCCAGTACTTC	CASSLGLAGGLETQYF	TRBD2	TRBJ2-5	NA	TRBV7-2
TGTGCCAGCTTACAACAATGGGAGCTGTTTTTT	CASLQQWELFF	NA	TRBJ2-2	once	TRBV6-5
TGTGCAAGTCGCTTAACCCGCGGGGGGGTACCCAATGAGCAGTTCTTC	CASRLTRGGVPNEQFF	NA	TRBJ2-1	once	TRBV12-2
TGTGCCAGCAGCCAAGTTCAAGAGGAGCAGTTCTTC	CASSQVQEEQFF	NA	TRBJ2-1	NA	TRBV14
TGTGCCAGCAGTCCAGGGGTTCTGGGGGAGCAGTACTTC	CASSPGVLGEQYF	NA	TRBJ2-7	NA	TRBV12-3/TRBV12-4
TGTGCCAGTAGTATAGAGGGGGCTTACAGGGGCGCCTTAGCCAAAAACATTCAGTACTTC	CASSIEGAYRGALAKNIQYF	TRBD1	TRBJ2-4	NA	TRBV19
TGTGCCAGCAGCGCCGACAGATTCAATCAGCCCCAGCATTTT	CASSADRFNQPQHF	NA	TRBJ1-5	NA	TRBV6-1
TGCAGCGTCCCGGGACAGGCGAACACTGAAGCTTTCTTT	CSVPGQANTEAFF	TRBD1	TRBJ1-1	once	TRBV29-1
TGTGCCAGCACCCCTCGGGGGGTTGGTACAGGGTACTATGGCTACACCTTC	CASTPRGVGTGYYGYTF	NA	TRBJ1-2	NA	TRBV27
TGTGCCAGCATGAGGTACGACAATCAGCCCCAGCATTTT	CASMRYDNQPQHF	NA	TRBJ1-5	NA	TRBV6-5
TGCGCCAGCAGCTCGGGACAGGCCGGTTCACCCCTCCACTTT	CASSSGQAGSPLHF	TRBD1	TRBJ1-6	few	TRBV5-1
TGCGCCAGCAGCTTGCGGGGCACAGATACGCAGTATTTT	CASSLRGTDTQYF	NA	TRBJ2-3	few	TRBV5-1
TGTGCCAGCAGCTTCGGGCGGGCTAGTACCTACGAGCAGTACTTC	CASSFGRASTYEQYF	NA	TRBJ2-7	NA	TRBV7-8
TGTGCCAGTAGTAGTACAGGGGACTACAATGAGCAGTTCTTC	CASSSTGDYNEQFF	TRBD1	TRBJ2-1	NA	TRBV19
TGTGCCAGCAGTTTTAGCCCGGGACAGGGGGCTTTCGATGAGCAGTTCTTC	CASSFSPGQGAFDEQFF	TRBD1	TRBJ2-1	NA	TRBV7-8
TGCGCCAGCAGCCCCCAGGGCGGAGGCACAGATACGCAGTATTTT	CASSPQGGGTDTQYF	NA	TRBJ2-3	NA	TRBV5-1
TGTGCCAGCGGAACAGGGGGCGTAGAGACCCAGTACTTC	CASGTGGVETQYF	TRBD1	TRBJ2-5	NA	TRBV10-3
TGTGCCAGCAGCGCGTACCGGGACAGGGACCCGTATTTT	CASSAYRDRDPYF	TRBD1	TRBJ2-3	NA	TRBV7-9
TGTGCCAGTAGTATAGGGACTAGCGGGGGGATAGAGCAGTTCTTC	CASSIGTSGGIEQFF	TRBD2	TRBJ2-1	NA	TRBV19
TGTGCCAGCAGTGAAGGAGGGACAGGTCAAGTCTCCTACGAGCAGTACTTC	CASSEGGTGQVSYEQYF	TRBD1	TRBJ2-7	NA	TRBV6-1
TGTGCCAGCAGACAGGAGATCTCTGGAAACACCATATATTTT	CASRQEISGNTIYF	NA	TRBJ1-3	NA	TRBV11-2
TGCAGCGCGGGGTTCTCTGAAGCTTTCTTT	CSAGFSEAFF	NA	TRBJ1-1	once	TRBV29-1
TGTGCCAGCAGTTTCGACAGGGGCAATGAGCAGTTCTTC	CASSFDRGNEQFF	TRBD1	TRBJ2-1	few	TRBV7-8
TGTGCCAGCAGTGAAGGGTCGGGGAACACTGAAGCTTTCTTT	CASSEGSGNTEAFF	NA	TRBJ1-1	NA	TRBV6-1
TGTGCCAGCACCTTAGGGACTAGCGGGGGGCGGCAGTACTTC	CASTLGTSGGRQYF	TRBD2	TRBJ2-7	NA	TRBV7-9
TGTGCCAGCTCACGGGACAGGGGACCCTACGAGCAGTACTTC	CASSRDRGPYEQYF	TRBD1	TRBJ2-7	NA	TRBV9
TGTGCCACCAGTGATACCACAGGTTACGAGCAGTACTTC	CATSDTTGYEQYF	NA	TRBJ2-7	NA	TRBV24-1
TGTGCCACCAGTGATCCGCAGGGGGCCTGGCAGTACTTC	CATSDPQGAWQYF	TRBD1	TRBJ2-7	NA	TRBV24-1
TGTGCCAGTAGTAAAAGGACTAGCGGGGGGGGCACAGATACGCAGTATTTT	CASSKRTSGGGTDTQYF	TRBD2	TRBJ2-3	NA	TRBV19
TGTGCCAGCAGCTTTCTGCGGGGGGGCCAAGAGACCCAGTACTTC	CASSFLRGGQETQYF	TRBD2	TRBJ2-5	NA	TRBV7-8
TGTGCCAGCAGCTTAGACGTCCAGTGGGAGCAGTACTTC	CASSLDVQWEQYF	NA	TRBJ2-7	NA	TRBV11-2
TGTGCCAGTAGGACGACTAGCGGGGGGTTAGAGACCCAGTACTTC	CASRTTSGGLETQYF	TRBD2	TRBJ2-5	NA	TRBV19
TGTGCCAGCAGCGACCGGAGTGAAGCTTTCTTT	CASSDRSEAFF	NA	TRBJ1-1	NA	TRBV5-4
TGTGCCAGCAGCGGTACTACTGGGGCCAACGTCCTGACTTTC	CASSGTTGANVLTF	NA	TRBJ2-6	NA	TRBV7-2